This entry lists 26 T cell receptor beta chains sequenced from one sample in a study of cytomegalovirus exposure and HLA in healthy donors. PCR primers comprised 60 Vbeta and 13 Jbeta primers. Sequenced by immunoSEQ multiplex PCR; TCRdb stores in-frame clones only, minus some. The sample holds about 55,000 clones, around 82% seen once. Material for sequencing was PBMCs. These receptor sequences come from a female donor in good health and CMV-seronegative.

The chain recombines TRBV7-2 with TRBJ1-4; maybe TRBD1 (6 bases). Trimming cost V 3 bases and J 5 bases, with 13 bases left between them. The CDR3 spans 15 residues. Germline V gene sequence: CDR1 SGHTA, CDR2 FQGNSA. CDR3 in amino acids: CASSFLPRGNEKLFF. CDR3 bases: TGTGCCAGCAGCTTTCTACCTAGGGGGAATGAAAAACTGTTTTTT.

The CDR3 sequence is CASSSPPGWNGYTF. The CDR3 nucleotides read TGTGCCAGCAGCTCCCCACCGGGGTGGAATGGCTACACCTTC. J is TRBJ1-2 and V is TRBV7-9; D remains unclear. The CDR3 length is 14 residues. V was pared by 4 bases and J by 6 bases, with 15 bases between. CDR1 SEHNR and CDR2 FQNEAQ come from the germline V gene (reference sequence).

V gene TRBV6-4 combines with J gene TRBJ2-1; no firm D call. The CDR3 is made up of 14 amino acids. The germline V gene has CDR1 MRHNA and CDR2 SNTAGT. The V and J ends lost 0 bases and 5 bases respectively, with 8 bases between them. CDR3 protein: CASSDSLENNEQFF. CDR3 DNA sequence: TGTGCCAGCAGTGACTCACTTGAAAACAATGAGCAGTTCTTC.

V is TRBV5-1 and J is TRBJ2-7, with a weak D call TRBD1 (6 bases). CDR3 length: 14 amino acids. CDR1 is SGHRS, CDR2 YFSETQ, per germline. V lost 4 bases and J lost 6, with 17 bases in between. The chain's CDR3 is CASSVLGPGAEQYF. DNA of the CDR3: TGCGCCAGCAGCGTATTAGGGCCAGGGGCCGAGCAGTACTTC.

The CDR3 region is CASSPLDRRVITEAFF. The CDR3 DNA sequence: TGTGCCAGCAGCCCGTTGGACAGGCGGGTAATCACTGAAGCTTTCTTT. V and J are TRBV5-5 and TRBJ1-1; 7 bases fit TRBD1. The germline CDR1 and CDR2 sequences are SGHKS and YYEKEE (reference sequence). CDR3 length: 16 residues. V dropped 4 bases and J dropped 4; count of bases not matched to a gene: 13.

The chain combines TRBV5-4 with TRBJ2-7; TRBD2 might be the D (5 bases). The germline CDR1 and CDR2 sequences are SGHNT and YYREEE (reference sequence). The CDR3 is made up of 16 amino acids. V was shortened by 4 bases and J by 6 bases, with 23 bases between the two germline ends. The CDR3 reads CASSPREQPYPLEQYF. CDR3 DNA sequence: TGTGCCAGCAGCCCGAGGGAACAGCCATACCCCCTCGAGCAGTACTTC.

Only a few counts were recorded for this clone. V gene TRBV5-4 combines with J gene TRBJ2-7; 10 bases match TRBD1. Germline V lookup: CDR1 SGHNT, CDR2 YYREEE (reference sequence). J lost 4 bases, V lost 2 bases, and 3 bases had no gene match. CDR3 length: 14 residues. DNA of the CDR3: TGTGCCAGCAGCTTATTGGACAGGGGGTACGAGCAGTACTTC. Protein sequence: CASSLLDRGYEQYF.

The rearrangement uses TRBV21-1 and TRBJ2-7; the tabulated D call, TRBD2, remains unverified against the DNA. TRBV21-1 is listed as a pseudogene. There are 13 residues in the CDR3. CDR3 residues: CASSKVRRRGQYF. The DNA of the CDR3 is TGTGCCAGCAGCAAAGTAAGGAGACGGGGGCAGTACTTC.

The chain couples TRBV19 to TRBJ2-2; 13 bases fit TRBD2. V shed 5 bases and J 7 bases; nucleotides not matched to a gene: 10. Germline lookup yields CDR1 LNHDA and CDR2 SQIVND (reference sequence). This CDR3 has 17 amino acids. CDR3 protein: CASSAQLAGGPGGELFF. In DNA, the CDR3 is TGTGCCAGTAGTGCCCAACTAGCGGGGGGGCCAGGCGGGGAGCTGTTTTTT.

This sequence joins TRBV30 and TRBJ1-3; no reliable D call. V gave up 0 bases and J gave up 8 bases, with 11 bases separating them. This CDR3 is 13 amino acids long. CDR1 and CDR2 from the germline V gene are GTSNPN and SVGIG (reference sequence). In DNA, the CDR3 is TGTGCCTGGAGTGTAAAAGGGAGCGACACCATATATTTT. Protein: CAWSVKGSDTIYF. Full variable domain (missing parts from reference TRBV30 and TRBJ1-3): SQTIHQWPATLVQPVGSPLSLECTVEGTSNPNLYWYRQAAGRGLQLLFYSVGIGQISSEVPQNLSASRPQDRQFILSSKKLLLSDSGFYLCAWSVKGSDTIYFGEGSWLTVV.

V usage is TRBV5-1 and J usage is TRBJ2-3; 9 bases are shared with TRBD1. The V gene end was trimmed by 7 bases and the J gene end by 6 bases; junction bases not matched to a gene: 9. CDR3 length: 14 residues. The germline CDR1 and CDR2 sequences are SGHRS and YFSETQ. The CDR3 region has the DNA TGCGCCAGCGCTCGGGACAGGGTATTTGATACGCAGTATTTT. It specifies CASARDRVFDTQYF. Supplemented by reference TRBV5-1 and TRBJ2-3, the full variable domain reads KAGVTQTPRYLIKTRGQQVTLSCSPISGHRSVSWYQQTPGQGLQFLFEYFSETQRNKGNFPGRFSGRQFSNSRSEMNVSTLELGDSALYLCASARDRVFDTQYFGPGTRLTVL.

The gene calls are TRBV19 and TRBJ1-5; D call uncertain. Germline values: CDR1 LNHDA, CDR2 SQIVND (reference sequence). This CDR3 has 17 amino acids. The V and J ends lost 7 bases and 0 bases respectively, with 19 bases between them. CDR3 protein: CASTPLPRAVSNQPQHF. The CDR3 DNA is TGTGCCAGTACCCCCCTTCCAAGAGCTGTTAGCAATCAGCCCCAGCATTTT.

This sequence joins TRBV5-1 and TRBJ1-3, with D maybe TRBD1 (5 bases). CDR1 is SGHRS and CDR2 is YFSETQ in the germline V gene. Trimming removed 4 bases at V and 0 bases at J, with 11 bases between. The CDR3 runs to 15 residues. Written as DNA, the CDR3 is TGCGCCAGCAGCCTGGACACGCACTCTGGAAACACCATATATTTT. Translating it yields CASSLDTHSGNTIYF.

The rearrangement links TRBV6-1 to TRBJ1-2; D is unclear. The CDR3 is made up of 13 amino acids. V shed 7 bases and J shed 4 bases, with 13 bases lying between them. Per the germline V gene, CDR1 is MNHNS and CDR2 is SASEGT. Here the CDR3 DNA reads TGTGCCAGCATGGTTCGGCCGGGCTATGGCTACACCTTC. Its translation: CASMVRPGYGYTF.

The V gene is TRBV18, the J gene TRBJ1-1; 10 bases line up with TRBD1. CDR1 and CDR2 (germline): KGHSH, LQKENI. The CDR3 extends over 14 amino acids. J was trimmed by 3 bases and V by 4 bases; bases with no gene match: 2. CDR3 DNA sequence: TGTGCCAGCTCACTCGGGACAGGGGACACTGAAGCTTTCTTT. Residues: CASSLGTGDTEAFF.

CDR3 in DNA: TGTGCCAGCAGCCTTGGACAGGGACGAAGGTACGAGCAGTACTTC. Translation: CASSLGQGRRYEQYF. V gene TRBV7-2 combines with J gene TRBJ2-7, with TRBD1 matching 8 bases. Germline CDR1 SGHTA, CDR2 FQGNSA. The V segment lost 5 bases and the J segment 4 bases; nucleotides outside the gene matches: 10. The CDR3 runs 15 residues. Supplemented by reference TRBV7-2 and TRBJ2-7, the full variable domain reads GAGVSQSPSNKVTEKGKDVELRCDPISGHTALYWYRQSLGQGLEFLIYFQGNSAPDKSGLPSDRFSAERTGGSVSTLTIQRTQQEDSAVYLCASSLGQGRRYEQYFGPGTRLTVT.

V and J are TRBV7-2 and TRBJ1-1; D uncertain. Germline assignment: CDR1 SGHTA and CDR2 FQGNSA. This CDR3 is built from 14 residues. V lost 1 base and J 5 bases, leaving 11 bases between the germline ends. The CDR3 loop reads CASSLVVGVTEAFF. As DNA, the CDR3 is TGTGCCAGCAGCTTAGTGGTGGGAGTTACTGAAGCTTTCTTT. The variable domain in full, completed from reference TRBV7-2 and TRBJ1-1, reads GAGVSQSPSNKVTEKGKDVELRCDPISGHTALYWYRQSLGQGLEFLIYFQGNSAPDKSGLPSDRFSAERTGGSVSTLTIQRTQQEDSAVYLCASSLVVGVTEAFFGQGTRLTVV.

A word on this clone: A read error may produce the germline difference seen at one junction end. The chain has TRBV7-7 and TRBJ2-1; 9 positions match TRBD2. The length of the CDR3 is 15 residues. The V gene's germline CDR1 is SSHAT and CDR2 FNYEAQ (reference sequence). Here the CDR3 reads CASSPGTSTYNEQFF. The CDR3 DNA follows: TGTGCTAGCAGCCCCGGGACTAGCACCTACAATGAGCAGTTCTTC. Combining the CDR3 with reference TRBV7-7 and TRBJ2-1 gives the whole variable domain GAGVSQSPRYKVTKRGQDVTLRCDPISSHATLYWYQQALGQGPEFLTYFNYEAQPDKSGLPSDRFSAERPEGSISTLTIQRTEQRDSAMYRCASSPGTSTYNEQFFGPGTRLTVL.

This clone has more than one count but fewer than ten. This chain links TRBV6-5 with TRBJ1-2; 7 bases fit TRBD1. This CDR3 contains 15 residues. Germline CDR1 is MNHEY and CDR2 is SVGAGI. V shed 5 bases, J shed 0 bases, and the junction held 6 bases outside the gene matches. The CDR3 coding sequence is TGTGCCAGCAGTACCGACAGGGTAGCTAACTATGGCTACACCTTC. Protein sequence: CASSTDRVANYGYTF.

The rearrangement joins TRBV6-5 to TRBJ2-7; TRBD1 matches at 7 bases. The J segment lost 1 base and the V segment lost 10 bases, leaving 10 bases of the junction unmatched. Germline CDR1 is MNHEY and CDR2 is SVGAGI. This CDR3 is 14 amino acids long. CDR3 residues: CATSKGGSSYEQYF. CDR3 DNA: TGTGCCACTTCCAAAGGGGGCAGTTCCTACGAGCAGTACTTC.

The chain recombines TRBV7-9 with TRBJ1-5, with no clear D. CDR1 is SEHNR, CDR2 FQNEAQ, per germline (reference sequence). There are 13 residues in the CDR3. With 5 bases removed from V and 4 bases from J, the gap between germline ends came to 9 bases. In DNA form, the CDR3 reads TGTGCCAGCAGCCGACAAGGAAATCAGCCCCAGCATTTT. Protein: CASSRQGNQPQHF.

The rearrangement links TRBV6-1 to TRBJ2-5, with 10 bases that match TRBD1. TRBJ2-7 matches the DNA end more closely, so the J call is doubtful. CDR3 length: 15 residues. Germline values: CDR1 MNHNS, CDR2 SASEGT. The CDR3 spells CASSGWGQGMYEQYF. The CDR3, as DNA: TGTGCCAGCAGTGGGTGGGGACAGGGGATGTACGAGCAGTACTTC.

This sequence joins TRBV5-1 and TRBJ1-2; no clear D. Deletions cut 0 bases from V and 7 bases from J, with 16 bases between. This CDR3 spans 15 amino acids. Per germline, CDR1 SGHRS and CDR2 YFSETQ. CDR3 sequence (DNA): TGCGCCAGCAGCTTGGAGGTCACCCTCACGGGTGGCTACACCTTC. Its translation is CASSLEVTLTGGYTF.

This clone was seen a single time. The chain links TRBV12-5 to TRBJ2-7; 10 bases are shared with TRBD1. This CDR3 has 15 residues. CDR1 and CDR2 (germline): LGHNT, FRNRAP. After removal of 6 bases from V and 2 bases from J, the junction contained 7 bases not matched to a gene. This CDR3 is CASGWGQGLTYEQYF. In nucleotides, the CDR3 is TGTGCTAGTGGCTGGGGACAGGGGCTAACCTACGAGCAGTACTTC.

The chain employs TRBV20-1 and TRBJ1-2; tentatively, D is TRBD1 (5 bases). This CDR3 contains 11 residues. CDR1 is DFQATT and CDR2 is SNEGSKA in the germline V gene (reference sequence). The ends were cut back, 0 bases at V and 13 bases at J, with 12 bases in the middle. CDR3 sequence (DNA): TGCAGTGCTAGAGATGACAGTTTAGCCACCTTC. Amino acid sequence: CSARDDSLATF.

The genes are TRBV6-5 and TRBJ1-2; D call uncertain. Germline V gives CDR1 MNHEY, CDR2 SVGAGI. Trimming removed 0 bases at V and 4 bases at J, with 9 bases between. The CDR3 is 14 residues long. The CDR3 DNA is TGTGCCAGCAGTTACTCCGGCGGGCTCTATGGCTACACCTTC. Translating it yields CASSYSGGLYGYTF.